This T cell receptor (beta chain) appears in the sequencing data of a study of T cells in Graves' hyperthyroidism and ophthalmopathy. Exclusion followed for patients with uncontrolled infection, other autoimmune disease, pregnancy or lactation. The diagnostic basis comprised clinical symptoms, serum thyroxine and TRAb, thyroid ultrasound and orbital computed tomography. V gave up 8 bases and J gave up 3 bases, with 13 bases separating them. Germline CDR1 and CDR2: SGHAT and FQNNGV. This CDR3 has 13 residues. From RNA transcripts, TCR beta CDR3 regions were amplified. The primer set for the first-round RT-PCR of the TCR CDR3 was HTBI. Each CDR3 protein gets one entry after TCRdb re-called the multiplex PCR reads with MiXCR. The data show under 350,000 distinct CDR3 sequences, about 13% seen once. This clonotype was counted many times.

The chain links TRBV11-2 to TRBJ2-5, with D possibly being TRBD1 or TRBD2 (5 bases each). The sample consisted of blood. This receptor was obtained from a woman in her thirties or forties with Graves' hyperthyroidism. CDR3 sequence: CASGVGEKETQYF. In nucleotides, the CDR3 is TGTGCCAGCGGGGTGGGGGAGAAAGAGACCCAGTACTTC.